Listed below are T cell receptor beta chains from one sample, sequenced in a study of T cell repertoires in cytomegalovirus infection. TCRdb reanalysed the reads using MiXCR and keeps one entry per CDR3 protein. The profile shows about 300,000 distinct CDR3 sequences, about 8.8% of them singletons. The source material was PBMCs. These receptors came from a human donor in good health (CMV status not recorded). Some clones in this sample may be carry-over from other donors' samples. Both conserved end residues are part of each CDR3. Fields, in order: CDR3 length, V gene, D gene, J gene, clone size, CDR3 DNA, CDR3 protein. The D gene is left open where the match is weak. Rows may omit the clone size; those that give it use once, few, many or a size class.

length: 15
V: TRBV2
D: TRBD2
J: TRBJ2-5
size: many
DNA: TGTGCCAGCAGTGAAGCGCTTGGGGGGGGAGAGACCCAGTACTTC
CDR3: CASSEALGGGETQYF

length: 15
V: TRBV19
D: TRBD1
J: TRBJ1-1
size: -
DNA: TGTGCCAGTAGTCGCACGGACAGGGACAACACTGAAGCTTTCTTT
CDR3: CASSRTDRDNTEAFF

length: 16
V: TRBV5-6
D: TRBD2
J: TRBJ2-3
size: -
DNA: TGTGCCAGCAGCACGGGACTAGCGGGGGGAAAAGATACGCATTATTTT
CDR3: CASSTGLAGGKDTHYF

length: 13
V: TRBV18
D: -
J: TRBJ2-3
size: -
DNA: TGTGCCAGCTCACGGCCCTCATCAGATACGCAGTATTTT
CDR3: CASSRPSSDTQYF

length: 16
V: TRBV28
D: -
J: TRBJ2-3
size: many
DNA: TGTGCCAGCAGACCAGGTGGAGGGTTCAGCACAGATACGCAGTATTTT
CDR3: CASRPGGGFSTDTQYF

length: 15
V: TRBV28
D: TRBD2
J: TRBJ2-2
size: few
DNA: TGTGCCAGCAGTCGGGGGGGGACGAACACCGGGGAGCTGTTTTTT
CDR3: CASSRGGTNTGELFF

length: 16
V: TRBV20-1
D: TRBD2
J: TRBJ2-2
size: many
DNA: TGCAGTGCTAGAGAAGCGGGGGGTCCGAACACCGGGGAGCTGTTTTTT
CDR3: CSAREAGGPNTGELFF

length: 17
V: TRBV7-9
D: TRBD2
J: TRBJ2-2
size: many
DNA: TGTGCCAGCAGCCTCGGGACTAGCGGGGGGCCGACCGGGGAGCTGTTTTTT
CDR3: CASSLGTSGGPTGELFF

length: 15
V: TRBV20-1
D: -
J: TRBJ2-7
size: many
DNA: TGCAGTGCTAGAGATGGGACTCTCAGCTCCTACGAGCAGTACTTC
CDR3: CSARDGTLSSYEQYF

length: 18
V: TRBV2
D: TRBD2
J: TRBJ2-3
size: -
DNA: TGTGCCAGCAGTGAAGCACGAGGGACTAGCCGACGTGGGGATACGCAGTATTTT
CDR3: CASSEARGTSRRGDTQYF

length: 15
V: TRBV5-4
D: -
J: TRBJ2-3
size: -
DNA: TGTGCCAGCAGCTTGCAGGGGAAGTATTCAGATACGCAGTATTTT
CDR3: CASSLQGKYSDTQYF

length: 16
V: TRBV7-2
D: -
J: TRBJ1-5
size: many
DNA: TGTGCCAGCAGCTCCGGGACGGCGGGTAGCAATCAGCCCCAGCATTTT
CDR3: CASSSGTAGSNQPQHF

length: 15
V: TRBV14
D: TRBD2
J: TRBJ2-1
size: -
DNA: TGTGCCAGTCAAGCTAGCGGGGTCCCTTCTAATGAGCAGTTCTTC
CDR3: CASQASGVPSNEQFF

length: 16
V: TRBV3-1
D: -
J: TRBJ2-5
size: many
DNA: TGTGCCAGCAGTTTCCTCGCCCTCCAGCCCGAAGAGACCCAGTACTTC
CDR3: CASSFLALQPEETQYF

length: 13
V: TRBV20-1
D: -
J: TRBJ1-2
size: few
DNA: TGCAGTGCTAGAGCCGGGGATATTTATGGCTACACCTTC
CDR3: CSARAGDIYGYTF

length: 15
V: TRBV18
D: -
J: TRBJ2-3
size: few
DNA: TGTGCCAGCTCACCAAGTGACACTCACACAGATACGCAGTATTTT
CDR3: CASSPSDTHTDTQYF

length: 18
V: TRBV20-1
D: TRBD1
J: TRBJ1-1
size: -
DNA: TGCAGTGCTAGAGATAAGGGACAGGGGGACGCAATTCTAACTGAAGCTTTCTTT
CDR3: CSARDKGQGDAILTEAFF

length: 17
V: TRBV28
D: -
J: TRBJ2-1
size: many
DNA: TGTGCCAGCAGTTTGGGCAGGACGGGGGTCTCCTACAATGAGCAGTTCTTC
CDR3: CASSLGRTGVSYNEQFF

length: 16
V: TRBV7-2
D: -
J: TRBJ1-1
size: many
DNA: TGTGCCAGCAGCCCGGCGAGGGGGGGAACCAACACTGAAGCTTTCTTT
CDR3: CASSPARGGTNTEAFF

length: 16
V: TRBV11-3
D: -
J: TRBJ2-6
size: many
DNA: TGTGCCAGCAGCTTACGTAGCCCCTCTGGGGCCAACGTCCTGACTTTC
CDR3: CASSLRSPSGANVLTF